The rows below give T cell receptor beta chains drawn from one sample of a study of T cells after yellow fever vaccination. TCRdb re-called the 5' RACE reads through MiXCR, storing one row per CDR3 protein. The repertoire holds 250,000 to 400,000 distinct CDR3 sequences, around 4.5% seen once, with roughly a fifth in the top ten. The sequencing here drew on PBMCs, taken 15 days after the yellow fever booster vaccination. These receptors originate from a man in his late teens or twenties who received the YFV17D yellow fever vaccine. Both conserved end residues are part of each CDR3. Each record gives: clone size, V gene, D gene, J gene, CDR3 DNA, CDR3 protein. A D gene is named only where the DNA matches it firmly. Size is stated for part of the rows, as once, few or many counts, or as a class when the clone is expanded.

many	TRBV5-1	-	TRBJ2-3	TGCGCCAGCAGCTTGGCTGGGTGGACAGATACGCAGTATTTT	CASSLAGWTDTQYF
few	TRBV19	-	TRBJ2-1	TGTGCCAGTAGTATAGGGTGGCCGGGGAGCTCCTACAATGAGCAGTTCTTC	CASSIGWPGSSYNEQFF
many	TRBV4-2	TRBD1	TRBJ1-2	TGTGCCAGCAGCACCCTGACAGGGGCCAGGGGCAACTATGGCTACACCTTC	CASSTLTGARGNYGYTF
-	TRBV25-1	TRBD1	TRBJ2-5	TGTGCCAGCAGTGAACCCCGGACAGGCCAAGAGACCCAGTACTTC	CASSEPRTGQETQYF
few	TRBV30	-	TRBJ2-1	TGTGCCTGGACAGGGTATCTAGAGCAGTTCTTC	CAWTGYLEQFF
few	TRBV5-1	TRBD1	TRBJ2-1	TGCGCCAGCAGCCCCTACCGACAGGGTGGCGATGAGCAGTTCTTC	CASSPYRQGGDEQFF
many	TRBV6-2/TRBV6-3	TRBD2	TRBJ2-3	TGTGCCAGCGGAGGTGCGGGGGGAAGGACAGATACGCAGTATTTT	CASGGAGGRTDTQYF
many	TRBV29-1	TRBD2	TRBJ2-3	TGCAGCGGAAGCGGGGAGGGTGCAGATACGCAGTATTTT	CSGSGEGADTQYF
many	TRBV20-1	TRBD1	TRBJ1-1	TGCAGTGCTAGAGATCGGACAGGGAGTATTGAAGCTTTCTTT	CSARDRTGSIEAFF
-	TRBV14	-	TRBJ2-3	TGTGCCAGCAGCCAAGATCGGGTCGCAGATACGCAGTATTTT	CASSQDRVADTQYF
many	TRBV28	-	TRBJ1-1	TGTGCCAGCAGTAACTCGGCGAACACTGAAGCTTTCTTT	CASSNSANTEAFF
many	TRBV4-1	-	TRBJ1-3	TGCGCCAGCAGCCAAGCGGTTTCGATCGGTGACACCATATATTTT	CASSQAVSIGDTIYF
-	TRBV5-1	-	TRBJ1-4	TGCGCCAGCGGTACAGGGTTCGGAAATGAAAAACTGTTTTTT	CASGTGFGNEKLFF
many	TRBV6-6	TRBD2	TRBJ2-1	TGTGCCAGCAGTGCGCAGGCGGGGGGGCCAAATGAGCAGTTCTTC	CASSAQAGGPNEQFF
many	TRBV30	-	TRBJ2-3	TGTGCCTGGAACCGACCCACAGATACGCAGTATTTT	CAWNRPTDTQYF
many	TRBV19	TRBD2	TRBJ2-1	TGTGCCAGCACAGGACTAGCGGGGTACAATGAGCAGTTCTTC	CASTGLAGYNEQFF
few	TRBV27	TRBD1	TRBJ1-2	TGTGCCAGCAGTTTATCGTTAGGGGGCGCTCGATCCGGAAGCTACACCTTC	CASSLSLGGARSGSYTF
many	TRBV7-9	TRBD1	TRBJ1-2	TGTGCCAGCAGGTCAACCGAACAGGGGTCCCGAAAGAGTGGCTACACCTTC	CASRSTEQGSRKSGYTF